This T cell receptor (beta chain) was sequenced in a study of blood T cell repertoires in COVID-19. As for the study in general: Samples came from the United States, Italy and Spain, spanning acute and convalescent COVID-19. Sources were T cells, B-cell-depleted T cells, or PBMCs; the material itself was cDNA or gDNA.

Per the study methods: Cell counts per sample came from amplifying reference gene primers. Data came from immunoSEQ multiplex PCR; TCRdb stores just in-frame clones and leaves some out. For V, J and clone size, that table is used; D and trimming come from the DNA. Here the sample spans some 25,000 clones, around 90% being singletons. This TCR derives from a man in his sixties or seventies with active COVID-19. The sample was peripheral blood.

CDR3 region: CASRDRGFTDTQYF. CDR3 coding DNA: TGTGCCAGTAGGGACAGGGGATTCACAGATACGCAGTATTTT. The rearrangement links TRBV19 to TRBJ2-3; 9 bases fit TRBD1. The length of the CDR3 is 14 residues. V lost 6 bases and J lost 2; bases outside the gene matches: 3. Per the germline V gene, CDR1 is LNHDA and CDR2 is SQIVND (reference sequence).